This T cell receptor beta chain came from a study of blood T cell repertoires in COVID-19. Germline V gene lookup returns CDR1 SEHNR and CDR2 FQNEAQ (reference sequence). Deletions cut 2 bases from V and 6 bases from J, with 13 bases between. CDR3 length: 14 residues. Methods used by the authors: Amplifying reference gene primers gave estimates of nucleated cell counts. TCRdb keeps only in-frame clones here, not all; method: immunoSEQ multiplex PCR. Clone size and the V and J calls come from that table; the DNA yielded D and trimming. Of approximately 130,000 clones detected, roughly 71% appear once; the ten largest clones hold 20%.

Material: peripheral blood. V and J are TRBV7-9 and TRBJ1-2; D unclear. The receptor was isolated from a man aged 80 or over with acute or convalescent COVID-19. As DNA, the CDR3 is TGTGCCAGCAGCTTACTACCGGGATTGGATGGCTACACCTTC. Translation: CASSLLPGLDGYTF.